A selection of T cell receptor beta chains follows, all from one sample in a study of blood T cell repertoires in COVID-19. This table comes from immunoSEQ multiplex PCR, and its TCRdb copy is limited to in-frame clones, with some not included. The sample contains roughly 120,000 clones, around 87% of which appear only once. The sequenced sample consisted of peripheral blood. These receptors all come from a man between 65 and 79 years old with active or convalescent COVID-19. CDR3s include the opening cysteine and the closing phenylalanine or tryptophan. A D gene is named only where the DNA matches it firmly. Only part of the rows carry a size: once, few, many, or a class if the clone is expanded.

CDR3: CASSEGEAYEQYF
DNA: TGTGCCAGCAGTGAAGGGGAGGCCTACGAGCAGTACTTC
size: .
V: TRBV25-1
D: .
J: TRBJ2-7

CDR3: CASSQVSSGQNNEQFF
DNA: TGTGCCAGCAGCCAAGTTTCTAGCGGTCAGAACAATGAGCAGTTCTTC
size: once
V: TRBV4-2
D: TRBD2
J: TRBJ2-1

CDR3: CASSRGTGAYSNQPQHF
DNA: TGTGCCAGTAGTAGGGGGACAGGAGCCTATAGCAATCAGCCCCAGCATTTT
size: once
V: TRBV19
D: TRBD1
J: TRBJ1-5

CDR3: CASRLRGHERETQYF
DNA: TGTGCCAGCAGGCTCAGGGGGCACGAACGAGAGACCCAGTACTTC
size: .
V: TRBV13
D: TRBD1
J: TRBJ2-5

CDR3: CASSLGGGAANSPLHF
DNA: TGTGCCAGCAGCCTGGGAGGGGGGGCTGCTAATTCACCCCTCCACTTT
size: .
V: TRBV28
D: .
J: TRBJ1-6

CDR3: CASSYSQGQGYGYTF
DNA: TGTGCCAGCAGTTACTCGCAGGGTCAGGGCTATGGCTACACCTTC
size: .
V: TRBV6-6
D: .
J: TRBJ1-2

CDR3: CASSRLAGDAAGEQFF
DNA: TGTGCCAGCAGCCGCCTAGCGGGAGATGCGGCGGGTGAGCAGTTCTTC
size: .
V: TRBV3-1/TRBV3-2
D: TRBD2
J: TRBJ2-1

CDR3: CASSTKQGAHDGYTF
DNA: TGTGCCAGCAGTACAAAACAGGGGGCGCATGATGGCTACACCTTC
size: .
V: TRBV28
D: TRBD1
J: TRBJ1-2

CDR3: CASSQDQGGIAYGYTF
DNA: TGTGCCAGCAGCCAAGATCAGGGGGGTATCGCCTATGGCTACACCTTC
size: .
V: TRBV14
D: TRBD1
J: TRBJ1-2

CDR3: CASSPLGGEDEKLFF
DNA: TGTGCCAGCTCACCTTTAGGGGGCGAAGATGAAAAACTGTTTTTT
size: few
V: TRBV18
D: TRBD1
J: TRBJ1-4

CDR3: CASSRAGLAGQDEQFF
DNA: TGTGCCAGCAGCAGAGCGGGACTAGCGGGACAGGATGAGCAGTTCTTC
size: .
V: TRBV7-9
D: TRBD2
J: TRBJ2-1

CDR3: CASSWGTGGNSPLHF
DNA: TGTGCCAGCAGCTGGGGGACAGGGGGAAATTCACCCCTCCACTTT
size: .
V: TRBV5-5
D: TRBD1
J: TRBJ1-6

CDR3: CASRLAGDTDTQYF
DNA: TGTGCCAGCAGACTAGCGGGGGACACAGATACGCAGTATTTT
size: .
V: TRBV6-5
D: TRBD2
J: TRBJ2-3

CDR3: CASRAGGVEQFF
DNA: TGTGCCAGCAGAGCGGGAGGTGTTGAGCAGTTCTTC
size: .
V: TRBV6-5
D: TRBD2
J: TRBJ2-1

CDR3: CASSLSTTGVEQYF
DNA: TGTGCCAGCAGCTTAAGTACGACAGGGGTCGAGCAGTACTTC
size: .
V: TRBV7-2
D: TRBD1
J: TRBJ2-7

CDR3: CASSESSDREDFF
DNA: TGCGCCAGCAGTGAGTCCTCGGACAGGGAAGATTTCTTT
size: once
V: TRBV10-2
D: TRBD1
J: TRBJ1-1

CDR3: CASSFRDRDVNVLTF
DNA: TGTGCCAGCAGTTTCCGGGACAGGGACGTCAACGTCCTGACTTTC
size: .
V: TRBV5-6
D: TRBD1
J: TRBJ2-6

CDR3: CSILFLGGSGRGSTDTQYF
DNA: TGCAGCATCCTTTTTCTAGGGGGTAGCGGGAGAGGGAGCACAGATACGCAGTATTTT
size: .
V: TRBV29-1
D: TRBD2
J: TRBJ2-3

CDR3: CASNRGEGEAFF
DNA: TGTGCCAGCAACCGGGGGGAGGGTGAAGCTTTCTTT
size: few
V: TRBV12-3/TRBV12-4
D: .
J: TRBJ1-1

CDR3: CASSYSAGVNTEAFF
DNA: TGTGCCAGCAGTTACTCTGCAGGGGTGAACACTGAAGCTTTCTTT
size: .
V: TRBV6-5
D: .
J: TRBJ1-1

CDR3: CSARTGEGYTF
DNA: TGCAGTGCTAGAACCGGGGAGGGCTACACCTTC
size: .
V: TRBV20-1
D: .
J: TRBJ1-2

CDR3: CASSSQGLIETQYF
DNA: TGTGCCAGCAGCTCCCAGGGCCTCATAGAGACCCAGTACTTC
size: .
V: TRBV5-4
D: .
J: TRBJ2-5

CDR3: CASSLKSRDRYFGYTF
DNA: TGTGCCAGCAGTTTAAAATCCAGAGACAGGTACTTTGGCTACACCTTC
size: .
V: TRBV27
D: .
J: TRBJ1-2

CDR3: CATSSMSGRYLNEQFF
DNA: TGTGCCACCAGCAGTATGAGCGGGAGGTACTTGAATGAGCAGTTCTTC
size: .
V: TRBV15
D: TRBD2
J: TRBJ2-1

CDR3: CASSLSRDNNEQFF
DNA: TGTGCCAGCAGTTTATCCCGGGACAACAATGAGCAGTTCTTC
size: .
V: TRBV27
D: .
J: TRBJ2-1

CDR3: CASSRSGTGPDTQYF
DNA: TGTGCCAGCAGCCGCAGCGGGACGGGCCCCGATACGCAGTATTTT
size: .
V: TRBV7-3
D: TRBD2
J: TRBJ2-3

CDR3: CASSVGGTGGAWGYTF
DNA: TGTGCCAGCAGTGTTGGAGGGACAGGGGGCGCGTGGGGCTACACCTTC
size: .
V: TRBV6-4
D: TRBD1
J: TRBJ1-2

CDR3: CASSGSGGGQPQHF
DNA: TGTGCCAGCAGTGGATCAGGGGGAGGTCAGCCCCAGCATTTT
size: once
V: TRBV27
D: TRBD1
J: TRBJ1-5

CDR3: CSVDNEGDRYGYTF
DNA: TGCAGCGTTGACAACGAGGGGGATCGCTATGGCTACACCTTC
size: .
V: TRBV29-1
D: .
J: TRBJ1-2

CDR3: CASSTQGYTEAFF
DNA: TGTGCCAGCAGTACACAGGGTTACACTGAAGCTTTCTTT
size: .
V: TRBV7-2
D: .
J: TRBJ1-1

CDR3: CARRGGTGDYEQYF
DNA: TGCGCCAGGCGTGGCGGGACAGGTGACTACGAGCAGTACTTC
size: .
V: TRBV5-1
D: TRBD1
J: TRBJ2-7

CDR3: CASSSHTDTQYF
DNA: TGTGCCAGCAGTTCCCACACAGATACGCAGTATTTT
size: .
V: TRBV28
D: .
J: TRBJ2-3

CDR3: CASRIDYLPQYF
DNA: TGTGCCAGCAGAATCGACTATCTCCCGCAGTACTTC
size: .
V: TRBV12-3/TRBV12-4
D: .
J: TRBJ2-7

CDR3: CAISGGTGGDASNQPQHF
DNA: TGTGCCATCAGCGGGGGGACAGGGGGCGACGCTAGCAATCAGCCCCAGCATTTT
size: few
V: TRBV10-3
D: TRBD1
J: TRBJ1-5

CDR3: CAIRALTGVGRGTDTQYF
DNA: TGTGCCATCAGGGCCCTCACAGGGGTAGGTCGTGGCACAGATACGCAGTATTTT
size: .
V: TRBV10-3
D: TRBD1
J: TRBJ2-3

CDR3: CASSPAGAAQQYF
DNA: TGTGCCAGCAGCCCGGCGGGCGCCGCCCAGCAGTACTTC
size: .
V: TRBV14
D: .
J: TRBJ2-7

CDR3: CASSRGGGEEKLFF
DNA: TGTGCCAGCAGCCGGGGTGGGGGCGAAGAAAAACTGTTTTTT
size: .
V: TRBV28
D: .
J: TRBJ1-4

CDR3: CASSTRDRESKLFF
DNA: TGTGCCAGCAGTACCCGGGACAGGGAAAGCAAACTGTTTTTT
size: .
V: TRBV2
D: TRBD1
J: TRBJ1-4

CDR3: CASSLGGTDTQYF
DNA: TGTGCCAGCAGCTTAGGGGGCACGGATACGCAGTATTTT
size: .
V: TRBV7-9
D: .
J: TRBJ2-3

CDR3: CASSSGLAGVYEQYF
DNA: TGTGCCAGCAGCTCGGGACTAGCGGGAGTCTACGAGCAGTACTTC
size: .
V: TRBV5-8
D: TRBD2
J: TRBJ2-7

CDR3: CASSLDRTDSGNTIYF
DNA: TGCGCCAGCAGCTTGGACCGGACAGACTCTGGAAACACCATATATTTT
size: .
V: TRBV5-1
D: .
J: TRBJ1-3

CDR3: CAWSYFNEQFF
DNA: TGTGCCTGGAGTTACTTCAATGAGCAGTTCTTC
size: .
V: TRBV30
D: .
J: TRBJ2-1

CDR3: CASSDRQGANSPPHF
DNA: TGTGCCAGCAGTGATCGACAGGGGGCGAATTCACCCCCCCACTTT
size: .
V: TRBV6-1
D: TRBD1
J: TRBJ1-6

CDR3: CASSQGWGGHSPLHF
DNA: TGTGCCAGCAGCCAAGGTTGGGGGGGTCACTCACCCCTCCACTTT
size: .
V: TRBV3-1/TRBV3-2
D: .
J: TRBJ1-6

CDR3: CASSPLNLASNEQFF
DNA: TGTGCCAGCAGCCCCCTGAACCTGGCCTCTAATGAGCAGTTCTTC
size: few
V: TRBV7-2
D: .
J: TRBJ2-1

CDR3: CASSEGQGATEAFF
DNA: TGTGCCAGCAGTGAAGGACAGGGGGCGACTGAAGCTTTCTTT
size: .
V: TRBV2
D: TRBD1
J: TRBJ1-1

CDR3: CATSQGFGKTQYF
DNA: TGTGCCACCAGCCAGGGGTTTGGAAAGACCCAGTACTTC
size: .
V: TRBV15
D: .
J: TRBJ2-5

CDR3: CSASRGTGPNTGELFF
DNA: TGCAGTGCTAGTAGGGGGACAGGGCCGAACACCGGGGAGCTGTTTTTT
size: .
V: TRBV20-1
D: TRBD1
J: TRBJ2-2

CDR3: CASSHTPGGRGGTEAFF
DNA: TGCGCCAGCAGCCATACCCCTGGGGGGAGGGGGGGGACTGAAGCTTTCTTT
size: .
V: TRBV4-1
D: .
J: TRBJ1-1

CDR3: CASSLGVGADSYEQYF
DNA: TGTGCCAGCAGCTTGGGGGTAGGGGCGGATTCCTACGAGCAGTACTTC
size: .
V: TRBV5-4
D: .
J: TRBJ2-7

CDR3: CASSLEAGDTQYF
DNA: TGTGCCAGCAGCTTAGAGGCTGGCGATACGCAGTATTTT
size: .
V: TRBV11-3
D: .
J: TRBJ2-3

CDR3: CASSQDDYSYEQYF
DNA: TGTGCCAGCAGCCAAGACGACTACTCCTACGAGCAGTACTTC
size: .
V: TRBV3-1/TRBV3-2
D: .
J: TRBJ2-7